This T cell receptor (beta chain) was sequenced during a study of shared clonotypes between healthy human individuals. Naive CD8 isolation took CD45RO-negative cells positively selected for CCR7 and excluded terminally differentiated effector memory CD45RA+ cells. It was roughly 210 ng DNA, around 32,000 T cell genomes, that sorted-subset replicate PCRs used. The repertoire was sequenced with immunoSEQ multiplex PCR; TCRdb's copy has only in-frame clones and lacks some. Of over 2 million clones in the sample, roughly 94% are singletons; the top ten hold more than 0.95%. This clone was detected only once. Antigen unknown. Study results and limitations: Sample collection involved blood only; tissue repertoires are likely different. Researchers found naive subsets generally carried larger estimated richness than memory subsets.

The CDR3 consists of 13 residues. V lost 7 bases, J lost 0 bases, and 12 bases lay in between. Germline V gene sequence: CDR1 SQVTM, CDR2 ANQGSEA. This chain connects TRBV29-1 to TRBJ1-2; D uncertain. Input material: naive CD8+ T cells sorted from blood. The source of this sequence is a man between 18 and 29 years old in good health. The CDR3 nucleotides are TGCAGCGCCAATGGCGATGCTAACTATGGCTACACCTTC. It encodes CSANGDANYGYTF.